The source of this T cell receptor beta chain is a study of T cell responses to AZD1222 COVID-19 vaccine (dated by TCRdb to the early 2020s). Background for the entire study: A total of about 230 trial participants underwent TCR sequencing, of whom 200 to 220 received two doses of AZD1222 and about 25 received two doses of the MenACWY control vaccine. Trial participants were enrolled by age into 18-55, 56-69 and 70-plus year subgroups, with approximately 150, 28 and 58 TCR-sequenced participants respectively. Overall study results and their limits: CD4 TCRs associated with the vaccine covered the entire spike protein, and the dominant responses were in regions 160-218 and 743-854. Only a handful of AZD1222 recipients were SARS-CoV-2 seropositive at baseline, limiting conclusions about previously exposed vaccinees. No day 14 peak-response samples were available, so repertoires were characterized only after the peak T cell response. Participants were mostly white British and included more females than males, and it was suggested by the authors that clonal diversity may have been underestimated. After two AZD1222 doses, spike-specific TCR breadth and depth were significantly higher than at day 0 and than in MenACWY recipients. Reportedly, almost half of the unique spike-specific TCRs recognized epitopes lying outside the regions that are mutated in the B.1.351 and B.1.1.7 variants. In the small 56-69-year group, the increase in depth fell short of significance, most likely because of low power.

The CDR3 regions of human TCRbeta chains were analyzed by immunosequencing. The published analysis was carried out like this. Repertoire TCRs were matched against a reference library of SARS-CoV-2-specific TCRs generated with the MIRA antigen-specificity platform. Breadth meant the fraction of unique TCRs that were SARS-CoV-2-associated, whereas depth meant the fraction of total T cells that were SARS-CoV-2-associated. Using the MIRA data, every spike-specific TCR was mapped to the spike region that the TCR reacted to and assigned to either a CD4 or a CD8 class. Log10-transformed breadth and depth values were compared by one-way ANOVA with Sidak's multiple comparisons tests. Drawn from immuneACCESS, this table holds only the in-frame rearrangements with V and J called that TCRdb kept. Clones are partly lost; checked studies trace under half to an unresolved V gene and leave the rest unexplained. V and J calls and clone size come straight from that table; D and trimming were deduced from the DNA. This sample gives under 150,000 clones in total; around four fifths of them show up just once. The biggest ten clones account for around 4.1% of the sample.

The time point label, read with the paper, signifies: baseline before first vaccination. This specimen's treatment or condition label, interpreted: meningococcal conjugate vaccine given as trial control. Vaccinee samples came from UK trials COV001 and COV002, including a single-blind randomized controlled phase 2/3 trial of AZD1222 (ChAdOx1 nCoV-19) in healthy adults. For TCRbeta chain sequencing, PBMC samples were collected from trial participants at day 0 and at day 28 after the second dose. Comments on this clone: This receptor's antigen is unknown. Base quality data are lacking; no much larger clone is found one base away.

Between the V and J ends, shortened by 4 bases and 0 bases respectively, the junction contains 12 bases. The germline V gene (reference sequence) sets CDR1 to LNHDA and CDR2 to SQIVND. The CDR3, from cysteine to phenylalanine, totals 16 residues. Of the read, only the CDR3 DNA is kept; its 48 bases are in frame from base 1. Here the chain combines TRBV19 and TRBJ1-4; the D gene is perhaps TRBD1, on 5 matching bases. The specimen was peripheral blood, collected on day 0 of MenACWY control vaccination. This sequence was found in an adult in good health. The CDR3 in this case is CASSNHRGATNEKLFF. The DNA sequence follows: TGTGCCAGTAGTAACCACCGAGGGGCAACTAATGAAAAACTGTTTTTT.